Sequencing of this T cell receptor beta chain was carried out in a study of technical replicates of blood from several donors. Measured with immunoSEQ multiplex PCR; TCRdb has only the in-frame clones, and not every one. The table has under 85,000 clones, approximately 93% seen once. This TCR was sampled from a human donor in good health. Sample: T cells isolated from PBMCs.

CDR3 bases: TGCGCCAGCAGCCCCGGGGCGGGGGAAGGCTACGAGCAGTACTTC. Its translation is CASSPGAGEGYEQYF. The genes are TRBV4-3 and TRBJ2-7, with 7 bases matching TRBD2. The germline gives CDR1 LGHNA, CDR2 YSLEER. The J segment lost 3 bases and the V segment lost 4 bases, leaving 9 bases of the junction unmatched. The length of the CDR3 is 15 residues.